The clone carrying this T cell receptor beta chain occurred a few times. The antigen is not known. Per-sample yields of isolated PBMCs were at least 6 million. Germline trimming cut 4 bases from V and 9 bases from J; bases unmatched to any gene: 13. This CDR3 is built from 16 residues. Together with a sample-barcoded 5' primer, a J-beta primer mix was included in a second PCR lasting about 6 to 11 cycles. Every cDNA molecule bore a tag from a template-switch adaptor containing 12 random nucleotides. Via MiXCR, TCRdb re-called the 5' RACE reads, giving one row per CDR3 protein. The sample carries some 640,000 distinct CDR3 sequences, approximately 30% recorded once. The data were taken from a study of blood T cells in healthy people across ages. Whole-study findings and limits: Unknown CMV status may confound age-related changes in expanded clones. Higher diversity and more naive CD4+ cells were features of long-lived donors, compared to aged donors.

The chain links TRBV12-3 or TRBV12-4 to TRBJ1-2, with 11 bases identical to TRBD1. The sequence came from an elderly woman in good health. The sample consisted of blood. The CDR3 loop reads CASSYFPGQGVFSYTF. The CDR3 coding sequence is TGTGCCAGCAGTTACTTCCCGGGACAGGGGGTTTTCAGCTACACCTTC.